This TCR beta chain was recorded in a study of beta chain features in type 1 diabetes. Expressed TCRB transcripts were sequenced, since all the RNA that had been isolated was reverse transcribed. About 3.57 million reads were obtained on average from naive, central memory and regulatory T cell samples. The assay was immunoSEQ multiplex PCR, and TCRdb's table has in-frame clones only and misses some. The profile shows 220,000 or so clones, about 70% of them singletons. Deletions cut 10 bases from V and 7 bases from J, with 20 bases between. CDR3 size: 14 residues. Germline assignment: CDR1 SNHLY and CDR2 FYNNEI. CD4+ cells of the naive, central memory, regulatory and stem cell-like memory types were sorted via CD45RO/CCR7/CD25/CD127/CD95/CD27.

The source material was naive CD4+ T cells from blood. This clonotype was sampled from a man between 25 and 39 years old in good health. This rearrangement joins TRBV2 to TRBJ2-1, with D possibly being TRBD2 (6 bases). DNA for the CDR3: TGTGCCACCGGGGAGGAGGGTGTAACAAATGAGCAGTTCTTC. The encoded protein is CATGEEGVTNEQFF.